One sample yielded the 25 T cell receptor beta chains listed below, sequenced in a study of T cells after yellow fever vaccination. TCRdb fed the 5' RACE reads into MiXCR, producing one record per CDR3 protein. The sample has about 400,000 distinct CDR3 sequences; 6.2% are singletons. Sequenced material: PBMCs, taken 5 days after the yellow fever booster vaccination. All receptors come from a man younger than 40 who received the YFV17D yellow fever vaccine.

The sample holds a few counts of this clonotype. The J gene is TRBJ2-3, the V gene TRBV14; D gene unclear. V was shortened by 1 base and J by 3 bases, with 5 bases between the two germline ends. Germline-derived CDR1 and CDR2 are SGHDN and FVKESK. The CDR3 consists of 13 residues. The CDR3 DNA reads TGTGCCAGCAGCCAAGTAACGACAGATACGCAGTATTTT. This codes for CASSQVTTDTQYF.

The chain combines TRBV9 with TRBJ2-1; TRBD1 aligns across 7 bases. This CDR3 spans 13 amino acids. Trimming at V came to 4 bases and at J to 9 bases, leaving 7 bases not matched to a gene. Per germline, CDR1 SGDLS and CDR2 YYNGEE. CDR3 coding DNA: TGTGCCAGCAGCCCCAGAGGGGGCGCTGAGCAGTTCTTC. It translates to CASSPRGGAEQFF.

A few counts support this clonotype. V usage is TRBV20-1 and J usage is TRBJ2-3; 11 positions match TRBD2. The trim removed 3 bases at V and 2 bases at J, leaving 4 bases unmatched. CDR1 DFQATT and CDR2 SNEGSKA come from the germline V gene (reference sequence). CDR3 length: 15 residues. The CDR3 bases are TGCAGTGCTAGCGGGACTAGCGGCTACACAGATACGCAGTATTTT. Translated: CSASGTSGYTDTQYF.

This clonotype was counted ten times or more. V usage is TRBV10-2 and J usage is TRBJ2-4; 8 bases align to TRBD1. Trimming at V came to 3 bases and at J to 1 base, leaving 8 bases not matched to a gene. This CDR3 comprises 17 residues. Germline loops: CDR1 WSHSY, CDR2 SAAADI. Here the CDR3 reads CASSERSGGKAKNIQYF. In DNA form, the CDR3 reads TGCGCCAGCAGTGAAAGGTCAGGGGGCAAGGCCAAAAACATTCAGTACTTC.

This clonotype was detected ten times or more. This chain uses TRBV5-6 with TRBJ2-5; 10 bases map to TRBD2. The CDR3 is made up of 16 amino acids. Germline assignment: CDR1 SGHDT and CDR2 YYEEEE. Trimming took 6 bases from V and 5 from J; bases not matched to a gene: 13. The CDR3 region is CASTMGPSGSVETQYF. The CDR3 region has the DNA TGTGCCAGCACCATGGGGCCTAGCGGGAGTGTTGAGACCCAGTACTTC. The full variable domain, its missing parts supplied by reference TRBV5-6 and TRBJ2-5, is DAGVTQSPTHLIKTRGQQVTLRCSPKSGHDTVSWYQQALGQGPQFIFQYYEEEERQRGNFPDRFSGHQFPNYSSELNVNALLLGDSALYLCASTMGPSGSVETQYFGPGTRLLVL.

This clonotype was recorded only once. The genes are TRBV20-1 and TRBJ2-5, with D unclear. The CDR3 is 14 residues long. The ends were cut back, 3 bases at V and 5 bases at J, with 16 bases in the middle. Germline V gives CDR1 DFQATT, CDR2 SNEGSKA (reference sequence). This CDR3 reads CSASPDAVLETQYF. CDR3 DNA: TGCAGTGCTAGCCCCGATGCGGTGTTGGAGACCCAGTACTTC.

This clonotype has just one count. The chain recombines TRBV20-1 with TRBJ2-1; D gene uncertain. The CDR3 has 13 amino acids. The germline gives CDR1 DFQATT, CDR2 SNEGSKA (reference sequence). Trimming left V 5 bases short and J 6 bases short, with 14 bases between. DNA of the CDR3: TGCAGTGCTGGACGTCGAGTGGGCAATGAGCAGTTCTTC. The encoded protein is CSAGRRVGNEQFF.

This clonotype was seen more than once but under ten times. CDR3 in amino acids: CASSPQSPEQYF. The CDR3 DNA reads as TGTGCCAGCAGCCCCCAGTCGCCCGAGCAGTACTTC. The rearrangement links TRBV7-2 to TRBJ2-7; D ambiguous. The ends were cut back, 5 bases at V and 6 bases at J, with 11 bases in the middle. The CDR3 spans 12 residues. Germline CDR1 SGHTA, CDR2 FQGNSA.

V usage is TRBV19 and J usage is TRBJ2-1; 15 bases agree with TRBD2. CDR3 length: 18 residues. The J segment lost 10 bases and the V segment lost 3 bases, leaving 13 bases of the junction unmatched. Germline V gene lookup returns CDR1 LNHDA and CDR2 SQIVND (reference sequence). The CDR3 spells CASSIDPPGLAGGKEQFF. CDR3 DNA: TGTGCCAGTAGTATTGACCCCCCGGGACTAGCGGGAGGTAAAGAGCAGTTCTTC. Looking up the rest from reference TRBV19 and TRBJ2-1 gives the full variable domain: DGGITQSPKYLFRKEGQNVTLSCEQNLNHDAMYWYRQDPGQGLRLIYYSQIVNDFQKGDIAEGYSVSREKKESFPLTVTSAQKNPTAFYLCASSIDPPGLAGGKEQFFGPGTRLTVL.

This clonotype was found many times. The chain joins TRBV11-2 to TRBJ1-3; possibly TRBD1 for D (6 bases). Germline CDR1 and CDR2: SGHAT and FQNNGV. The germline V and J ends were trimmed by 5 bases and 0 bases, with 11 bases remaining between them. CDR3 length: 15 amino acids. CDR3 loop: CASSHRANSGNTIYF. CDR3 DNA: TGTGCCAGCAGCCACAGGGCCAACTCTGGAAACACCATATATTTT.

V gene TRBV20-1 combines with J gene TRBJ2-7; 11 nucleotides align to TRBD2. CDR3 length: 13 residues. Germline CDR1 is DFQATT and CDR2 is SNEGSKA (reference sequence). V dropped 5 bases and J dropped 5; count of bases not matched to a gene: 5. The CDR3 sequence is CSASLAGVHEQYF. CDR3 nucleotides: TGCAGTGCTTCACTAGCGGGAGTACACGAGCAGTACTTC.

This clonotype was seen more than once but under ten times. The genes are TRBV20-1 and TRBJ2-1; D might be TRBD2 (6 bases). V was trimmed by 2 bases and J by 4 bases, leaving 9 bases between them. CDR1 and CDR2 (germline): DFQATT, SNEGSKA (reference sequence). CDR3 length equals 13 residues. CDR3 sequence: CSARSGSYNEQFF. The DNA for the CDR3 is TGCAGTGCTAGAAGCGGGTCTTACAATGAGCAGTTCTTC.

The V call is TRBV30, the J call TRBJ2-5, with 10 bases that match TRBD2. Germline assignment: CDR1 GTSNPN and CDR2 SVGIG (reference sequence). V was clipped by 2 bases and J by 1 base; unmatched bases: 1. The CDR3 loop spans 14 amino acids. The CDR3 sequence is CAWSTSGAQETQYF. The CDR3 DNA reads as TGTGCCTGGAGTACTAGCGGGGCCCAAGAGACCCAGTACTTC.

This clonotype was found many times. This chain uses TRBV30 with TRBJ2-3; D perhaps matches TRBD2 (5 bases). The CDR3 spans 14 residues. Trimming cost V 3 bases and J 6 bases, with 16 bases left between them. Germline V gene data show CDR1 as GTSNPN and CDR2 as SVGIG (reference sequence). The CDR3 region is CAWRGLAPLDTQYF. Here the CDR3 DNA reads TGTGCCTGGAGGGGTCTAGCCCCGTTGGATACGCAGTATTTT.

This clonotype was seen at least ten times. This chain uses TRBV12-3 or TRBV12-4 with TRBJ1-2; D not certain. This CDR3 has 12 amino acids. V was clipped by 3 bases and J by 7 bases, with 9 bases between them. CDR3 region: CASSLGSSGYTF. The CDR3 DNA sequence: TGTGCCAGCAGTTTGGGGTCTAGTGGCTACACCTTC.

This clonotype was observed a few times. The chain employs TRBV18 and TRBJ2-5; 8 bases align to TRBD1. This CDR3 region has 15 residues. Germline values: CDR1 KGHSH, CDR2 LQKENI. V trimming: 4 bases; J trimming: 2 bases; junction bases outside the gene matches: 6. CDR3 DNA: TGTGCCAGCTCACAAACGACAGGGGCGCAAGAGACCCAGTACTTC. This translates into CASSQTTGAQETQYF.

V usage is TRBV5-6 and J usage is TRBJ2-1; TRBD2 matches 7 bases. The germline V gene has CDR1 SGHDT and CDR2 YYEEEE. CDR3 length: 13 residues. J was trimmed by 15 bases and V by 4 bases; bases with no gene match: 13. CDR3 sequence: CASSLIGGGIGFF. The CDR3 DNA follows: TGTGCCAGCAGCCTGATTGGGGGAGGGATCGGGTTCTTC. Combining the CDR3 with reference TRBV5-6 and TRBJ2-1 gives the whole variable domain DAGVTQSPTHLIKTRGQQVTLRCSPKSGHDTVSWYQQALGQGPQFIFQYYEEEERQRGNFPDRFSGHQFPNYSSELNVNALLLGDSALYLCASSLIGGGIGFFGPGTRLTVL.

Many counts were recorded for this clonotype. The rearrangement links TRBV2 to TRBJ2-5, with TRBD2 matching 11 bases. The CDR3 sequence is 14 residues long. Germline CDR1 is SNHLY and CDR2 is FYNNEI. Trimming at V came to 11 bases and at J to 3 bases, leaving 8 bases not matched to a gene. DNA of the CDR3: TGTGCCTACTCGAGACTAGCGGGAAAAGAGACCCAGTACTTC. Protein sequence: CAYSRLAGKETQYF. The whole variable domain, remainder taken from reference TRBV2 and TRBJ2-5, is EPEVTQTPSHQVTQMGQEVILRCVPISNHLYFYWYRQILGQKVEFLVSFYNNEISEKSEIFDDQFSVERPDGSNFTLKIRSTKLEDSAMYFCAYSRLAGKETQYFGPGTRLLVL.

The J gene is TRBJ2-2, the V gene TRBV7-8, with D hard to call. Germline V gene data show CDR1 as SGHVS and CDR2 as FQNEAQ. The CDR3 spans 13 residues. Trimming removed 2 bases from V and 7 bases from J, with 8 bases in between. The CDR3 protein is CASSLYEIGELFF. Written as DNA, the CDR3 is TGTGCCAGCAGCTTATACGAGATCGGGGAGCTGTTTTTT.

The chain combines TRBV9 with TRBJ2-7; TRBD2 is a possible D gene (7 bases). The germline V gene has CDR1 SGDLS and CDR2 YYNGEE. V was cut by 3 bases and J by 7 bases, with 17 bases left in between. The CDR3 contains 14 residues. The CDR3 loop is CASSAGGTPGEQYF. The CDR3 DNA reads as TGTGCCAGCAGCGCCGGGGGGACACCGGGTGAGCAGTACTTC.

The chain combines TRBV10-3 with TRBJ2-7, with 8 bases aligning to TRBD1. V was pared by 6 bases and J by 3 bases, with 4 bases of the junction left unmatched. Germline CDR1 reads ENHRY; CDR2 reads SYGVKD. The CDR3 loop spans 13 amino acids. CDR3 sequence: CAISFTGGYEQYF. In DNA, the CDR3 is TGTGCCATCAGCTTTACAGGGGGCTACGAGCAGTACTTC.

This chain connects TRBV6-2 or TRBV6-3 to TRBJ2-3; D gene unclear. Trimming took 8 bases from V and 3 from J, leaving 3 bases between them. This CDR3 spans 10 amino acids. Germline CDR1 and CDR2: MNHEY and SVGEGT. Here the CDR3 reads CASATDTQYF. The CDR3 nucleotides read TGTGCCAGCGCTACAGATACGCAGTATTTT.

This clonotype was counted at least ten times. This CDR3 reads CASTLAGPSYEQYF. The CDR3, as DNA: TGTGCCAGCACCCTAGCGGGCCCCTCCTACGAGCAGTACTTC. The V and J genes are TRBV7-2 and TRBJ2-7, with 8 bases that match TRBD2. The CDR3 length is 14 residues. The germline CDR1 and CDR2 sequences are SGHTA and FQGNSA. The V and J ends lost 7 bases and 0 bases, in that order; junction bases with no gene match: 5. The full variable domain, in which reference TRBV7-2 and TRBJ2-7 provide the parts outside the CDR3, is GAGVSQSPSNKVTEKGKDVELRCDPISGHTALYWYRQSLGQGLEFLIYFQGNSAPDKSGLPSDRFSAERTGGSVSTLTIQRTQQEDSAVYLCASTLAGPSYEQYFGPGTRLTVT.

At least ten counts were recorded for this clonotype. This chain uses TRBV27 with TRBJ2-1, with D hard to call. Germline V lookup: CDR1 MNHEY, CDR2 SMNVEV (reference sequence). The CDR3 contains 11 residues. Trimming removed 6 bases from V and 8 bases from J, with 8 bases in between. This chain's CDR3 is CASSLGHEQFF. CDR3 DNA sequence: TGTGCCAGCAGCTTAGGGCATGAGCAGTTCTTC.

This clonotype was counted ten times or more. The chain carries TRBV27 and TRBJ2-7; a weak D match, TRBD2 (5 bases). Germline V gives CDR1 MNHEY, CDR2 SMNVEV (reference sequence). The V and J ends lost 5 bases and 0 bases respectively, with 17 bases between them. The CDR3 consists of 16 residues. The CDR3 coding sequence is TGTGCCAGCAGTAGCCCCGGACGGGATAACTCCTACGAGCAGTACTTC. Amino acid sequence: CASSSPGRDNSYEQYF.